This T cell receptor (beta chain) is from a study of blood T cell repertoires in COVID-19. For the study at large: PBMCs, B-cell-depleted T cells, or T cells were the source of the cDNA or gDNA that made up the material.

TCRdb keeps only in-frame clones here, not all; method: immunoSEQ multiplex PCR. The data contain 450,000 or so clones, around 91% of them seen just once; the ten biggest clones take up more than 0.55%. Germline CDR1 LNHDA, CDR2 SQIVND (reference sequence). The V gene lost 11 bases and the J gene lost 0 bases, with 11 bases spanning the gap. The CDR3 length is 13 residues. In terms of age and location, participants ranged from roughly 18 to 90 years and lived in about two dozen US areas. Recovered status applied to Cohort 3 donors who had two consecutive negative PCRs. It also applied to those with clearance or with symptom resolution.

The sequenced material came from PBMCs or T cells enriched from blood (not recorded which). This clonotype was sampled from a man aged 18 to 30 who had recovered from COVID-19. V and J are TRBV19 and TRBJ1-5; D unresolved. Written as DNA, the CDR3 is TGTGCCTCCGGGGTCTATAGCAATCAGCCCCAGCATTTT. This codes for CASGVYSNQPQHF. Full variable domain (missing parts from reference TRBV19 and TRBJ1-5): DGGITQSPKYLFRKEGQNVTLSCEQNLNHDAMYWYRQDPGQGLRLIYYSQIVNDFQKGDIAEGYSVSREKKESFPLTVTSAQKNPTAFYLCASGVYSNQPQHFGDGTRLSIL.